This is a list of T cell receptor beta chains from one sample in a study of shared clonotypes between healthy human individuals. Repertoires were generated with immunoSEQ multiplex PCR, while TCRdb's copy carries only in-frame clones and drops some. The data hold some 630,000 clones, with 60% to 80% observed a single time. The sample taken for sequencing was memory CD4+ T cells sorted from blood. These receptors all come from a woman under 40 in good health. Each CDR3 is given without its conserved first and last residue. The size entry is marked missing in some rows and otherwise reads once, few, many or a size class.

v_gene: TRBV6-5
len: 10
abundance: .
CDR3aa: ASCQGEGKLF

v_gene: TRBV6-1
len: 13
abundance: few
CDR3aa: ASSYRDGDSYEQY

v_gene: TRBV28
len: 14
abundance: .
CDR3aa: ASSFGGGGAGTEAF

v_gene: TRBV7-2
len: 11
abundance: many
CDR3aa: ASSLVLQGEAF

v_gene: TRBV16
len: 11
abundance: few
CDR3aa: ASSLYREQPQH

v_gene: TRBV5-1
len: 12
abundance: .
CDR3aa: ASSTSGDDEKLF

v_gene: TRBV28
len: 12
abundance: .
CDR3aa: GHGTTGLGTEAF

v_gene: TRBV25-1
len: 10
abundance: many
CDR3aa: ASSRQSYEQY

v_gene: TRBV11-3
len: 11
abundance: .
CDR3aa: ASSLEYTGELF

v_gene: TRBV7-8
len: 13
abundance: once
CDR3aa: ASSLVSGSGHEAF

v_gene: TRBV6-6
len: 14
abundance: .
CDR3aa: ASSPQGSSSGNTIY

v_gene: TRBV15
len: 12
abundance: .
CDR3aa: ATSGFTEGNEQF

v_gene: TRBV28
len: 12
abundance: .
CDR3aa: ASRVGTGPYEQY

v_gene: TRBV5-8
len: 11
abundance: once
CDR3aa: ASSLGDPSEQY

v_gene: TRBV5-1
len: 12
abundance: few
CDR3aa: ASSLPANTGELF

v_gene: TRBV2
len: 11
abundance: .
CDR3aa: ASSGTMYNEQF

v_gene: TRBV6-6
len: 11
abundance: once
CDR3aa: ASSRTLAYEQY

v_gene: TRBV25-1
len: 11
abundance: .
CDR3aa: ATQDGVNTEAF

v_gene: TRBV5-1
len: 14
abundance: .
CDR3aa: ASSLGFGASNQPQH

v_gene: TRBV18
len: 10
abundance: once
CDR3aa: ASSRESYEQY

v_gene: TRBV10-1
len: 13
abundance: few
CDR3aa: ASSVSALGGDTQY

v_gene: TRBV2
len: 9
abundance: .
CDR3aa: ASRYSYEQY

v_gene: TRBV28
len: 13
abundance: .
CDR3aa: ASSAKGAGSYEQY

v_gene: TRBV7-9
len: 16
abundance: .
CDR3aa: ASSLDGQRGLAGGEQF

v_gene: TRBV7-7
len: 11
abundance: many
CDR3aa: ASSATGTREQF

v_gene: TRBV6-1
len: 11
abundance: .
CDR3aa: ASSESRTDTQY

v_gene: TRBV2
len: 12
abundance: .
CDR3aa: ASSDRGLNYGYT

v_gene: TRBV9
len: 13
abundance: .
CDR3aa: ASSAQTGGRDEQY

v_gene: TRBV6-6
len: 13
abundance: once
CDR3aa: ASSYTDMARYGYT

v_gene: TRBV5-1
len: 15
abundance: .
CDR3aa: ASSLSLGQGQTKTQY

v_gene: TRBV11-2
len: 11
abundance: few
CDR3aa: ASSLEVDLGAF

v_gene: TRBV5-1
len: 15
abundance: few
CDR3aa: ASSLGVAGGPLDEQY

v_gene: TRBV5-1
len: 13
abundance: few
CDR3aa: ASSGRQGARTEAF

v_gene: TRBV7-9
len: 14
abundance: .
CDR3aa: ASSQGQGFYNSPLH

v_gene: TRBV15
len: 13
abundance: .
CDR3aa: ATSTSRGAGETQY

v_gene: TRBV4-1
len: 12
abundance: .
CDR3aa: ASSTQGGVDTQY

v_gene: TRBV2
len: 12
abundance: many
CDR3aa: ASSEALTVQPQH

v_gene: TRBV5-1
len: 13
abundance: once
CDR3aa: ASSPIREGTTEAF

v_gene: TRBV27
len: 12
abundance: .
CDR3aa: ASSLFQGSYEQY

v_gene: TRBV5-1
len: 13
abundance: .
CDR3aa: ASSNGRGNTGELF

v_gene: TRBV7-2
len: 11
abundance: .
CDR3aa: ASSLVLTGELF

v_gene: TRBV19
len: 13
abundance: .
CDR3aa: ASSAGSLEGDTQY

v_gene: TRBV5-1
len: 16
abundance: .
CDR3aa: ASNPQIPSGPNTGELF

v_gene: TRBV15
len: 13
abundance: .
CDR3aa: ATSRDQGHDSPLH